This TCR beta chain is from a study of T cells after yellow fever vaccination. Trimming stripped 5 bases from V and 0 bases from J, with 10 bases between. There are 14 residues in the CDR3. TCRdb called the 5' RACE reads again in MiXCR, with one record for every CDR3 protein. This table has roughly 300,000 distinct CDR3 sequences, around 8.1% appearing once. This clonotype turned up a few times. The TCR was taken from a man aged 18 to 30 who received the YFV17D yellow fever vaccine. The input for sequencing was PBMCs, taken around 45 days after the first yellow fever vaccination. The chain carries TRBV12-3 or TRBV12-4 and TRBJ2-5; D gene ambiguous. The CDR3 protein is CASSPGPNQETQYF. In DNA, the CDR3 is TGTGCCAGCAGTCCTGGACCCAACCAAGAGACCCAGTACTTC.